This T cell receptor beta chain was recorded in a study of control samples from healthy donors and cancer patients. The junction had 7 bases not matched to a gene; V was cut back by 4 bases and J by 4 bases. The CDR3 is 16 residues long. Germline CDR1 reads LGHNA; CDR2 reads YSLEER. Profiled with immunoSEQ multiplex PCR; TCRdb holds only in-frame clones, not every one. The sample contains 150,000 to 200,000 clones, 90% of which appear only once. This TCR came from a woman in her forties or fifties in good health. This chain joins TRBV4-3 and TRBJ2-3; 11 bases match TRBD1. The specimen was blood. CDR3 in amino acids: CASSRWGQGVSDTQYF. CDR3 bases: TGCGCCAGCAGCCGTTGGGGACAGGGGGTGTCAGATACGCAGTATTTT.